The 8 T cell receptor beta chains in this list originate from one sample, sequenced in a study of T cell repertoires in cytomegalovirus infection (dated by TCRdb to the late 2010s). The data were produced on an Illumina HiSeq 1500. TCRdb reprocessing: public reads trimmed at Q25 with fastp, clones called with MiXCR, in-frame beta chains kept. When rows share a CDR3 protein, they turn into one entry using the most common DNA and genes. The sample records hundreds of thousands of distinct CDR3 sequences, roughly 9.3% of which are singletons. Approximately 2.4% of the sample is taken by the ten largest. Sequenced sample: PBMCs. The receptor source for this set is a human donor in good health (CMV status not recorded). Some clones in this sample may be carry-over from other donors' samples.

This clonotype was counted a few times. V is TRBV20-1 and J is TRBJ1-2, with D perhaps matching TRBD1 (5 bases). In germline, CDR1 is DFQATT, CDR2 SNEGSKA (reference sequence). V shed 0 bases and J shed 2 bases, with 10 bases lying between them. The CDR3 contains 14 residues. This CDR3 is CSARDRGYNYGYTF. CDR3 DNA sequence: TGCAGTGCTAGAGATAGGGGTTACAACTATGGCTACACCTTC.

There are many counts of this clonotype. The chain carries TRBV20-1 and TRBJ2-7, with 12 bases lining up with TRBD1. This CDR3 is 13 amino acids long. Unmatched junction bases numbered 5, after V lost 6 bases and J lost 5 bases. Germline assignment: CDR1 DFQATT and CDR2 SNEGSKA (reference sequence). CDR3 sequence reads: CSAGQGARHEQYV. The CDR3 region has the DNA TGCAGTGCGGGACAGGGGGCACGACACGAGCAGTACGTC.

This clonotype showed up many times. The gene calls are TRBV20-1 and TRBJ2-3, with a tentative D call TRBD1 (6 bases). The CDR3 is 13 amino acids. The V gene lost 6 bases and the J gene lost 0 bases, with 10 bases spanning the gap. CDR1 is DFQATT and CDR2 is SNEGSKA in the germline V gene (reference sequence). CDR3 loop: CSAKTGSTDTQYF. The CDR3 region has the DNA TGCAGTGCCAAAACAGGGAGCACAGATACGCAGTATTTT.

This clonotype was recorded at least ten times. The chain links TRBV29-1 to TRBJ1-1; D is uncertain. Trimming left V 2 bases short and J 11 bases short, with 9 bases between. The CDR3 is 10 amino acids. Germline CDR1 is SQVTM and CDR2 is ANQGSEA. CDR3 sequence reads: CSVEWGNAFF. DNA of the CDR3: TGCAGCGTTGAATGGGGAAATGCTTTCTTT. The full variable domain, rest sourced from reference TRBV29-1 and TRBJ1-1, is SAVISQKPSRDICQRGTSLTIQCQVDSQVTMMFWYRQQPGQSLTLIATANQGSEATYESGFVIDKFPISRPNLTFSTLTVSNMSPEDSSIYLCSVEWGNAFFGQGTRLTVV.

The CDR3 DNA reads as TGCGCCAGCAGCCAAGATCCAAGACAGGGGAATTCACCCCTCCACTTT. Translation: CASSQDPRQGNSPLHF. The J gene is TRBJ1-6, the V gene TRBV4-1; 8 bases are shared with TRBD1. Trimming at V came to 0 bases and at J to 7 bases, leaving 5 bases not matched to a gene. CDR1 MGHRA and CDR2 YSYEKL come from the germline V gene. This CDR3 spans 16 amino acids.

This clonotype was picked up many times. The J gene is TRBJ2-1, the V gene TRBV12-3 or TRBV12-4, with a weak D call TRBD2 (5 bases). The CDR3 runs to 12 residues. With 6 bases removed from V and 8 bases from J, the gap between germline ends came to 11 bases. The CDR3 sequence is CASSPRRHEQFF. Written as DNA, the CDR3 is TGTGCCAGCAGCCCCAGGAGGCATGAGCAGTTCTTC.

V and J are TRBV5-6 and TRBJ2-1, with D perhaps matching TRBD1 (5 bases). The CDR3 extends over 14 amino acids. V shed 0 bases and J shed 9 bases, with 13 bases lying between them. The germline V gene encodes CDR1 SGHDT and CDR2 YYEEEE. CDR3 coding DNA: TGTGCCAGCAGCTTGGGTGCAGGGCTTGGTGAGCAGTTCTTC. Translation gives CASSLGAGLGEQFF.

This clonotype was seen repeatedly, ten times or more. This rearrangement joins TRBV5-6 to TRBJ2-3; 9 positions match TRBD1. V lost 4 bases, J lost 8 bases, and 2 bases stayed unmatched. CDR1 SGHDT and CDR2 YYEEEE come from the germline V gene. This CDR3 has 12 amino acids. The CDR3 DNA is TGTGCCAGCAGCCTACAGGGGGCTACGCAGTATTTT. Its protein product is CASSLQGATQYF.